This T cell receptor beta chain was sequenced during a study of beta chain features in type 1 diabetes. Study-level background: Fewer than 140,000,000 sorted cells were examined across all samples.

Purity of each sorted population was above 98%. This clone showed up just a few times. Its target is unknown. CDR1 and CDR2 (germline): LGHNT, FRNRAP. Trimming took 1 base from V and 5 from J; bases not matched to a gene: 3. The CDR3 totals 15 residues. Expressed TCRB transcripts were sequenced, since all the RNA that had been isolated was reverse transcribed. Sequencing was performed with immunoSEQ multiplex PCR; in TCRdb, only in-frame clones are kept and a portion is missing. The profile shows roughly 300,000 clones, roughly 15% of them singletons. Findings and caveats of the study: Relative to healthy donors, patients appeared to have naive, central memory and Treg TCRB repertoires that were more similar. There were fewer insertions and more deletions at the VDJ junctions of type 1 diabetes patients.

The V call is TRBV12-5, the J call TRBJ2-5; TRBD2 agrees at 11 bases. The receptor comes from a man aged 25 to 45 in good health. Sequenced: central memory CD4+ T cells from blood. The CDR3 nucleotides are TGTGCTAGTGGTTTGGGACTAGCGGGATCGGAGACCCAGTACTTC. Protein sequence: CASGLGLAGSETQYF.